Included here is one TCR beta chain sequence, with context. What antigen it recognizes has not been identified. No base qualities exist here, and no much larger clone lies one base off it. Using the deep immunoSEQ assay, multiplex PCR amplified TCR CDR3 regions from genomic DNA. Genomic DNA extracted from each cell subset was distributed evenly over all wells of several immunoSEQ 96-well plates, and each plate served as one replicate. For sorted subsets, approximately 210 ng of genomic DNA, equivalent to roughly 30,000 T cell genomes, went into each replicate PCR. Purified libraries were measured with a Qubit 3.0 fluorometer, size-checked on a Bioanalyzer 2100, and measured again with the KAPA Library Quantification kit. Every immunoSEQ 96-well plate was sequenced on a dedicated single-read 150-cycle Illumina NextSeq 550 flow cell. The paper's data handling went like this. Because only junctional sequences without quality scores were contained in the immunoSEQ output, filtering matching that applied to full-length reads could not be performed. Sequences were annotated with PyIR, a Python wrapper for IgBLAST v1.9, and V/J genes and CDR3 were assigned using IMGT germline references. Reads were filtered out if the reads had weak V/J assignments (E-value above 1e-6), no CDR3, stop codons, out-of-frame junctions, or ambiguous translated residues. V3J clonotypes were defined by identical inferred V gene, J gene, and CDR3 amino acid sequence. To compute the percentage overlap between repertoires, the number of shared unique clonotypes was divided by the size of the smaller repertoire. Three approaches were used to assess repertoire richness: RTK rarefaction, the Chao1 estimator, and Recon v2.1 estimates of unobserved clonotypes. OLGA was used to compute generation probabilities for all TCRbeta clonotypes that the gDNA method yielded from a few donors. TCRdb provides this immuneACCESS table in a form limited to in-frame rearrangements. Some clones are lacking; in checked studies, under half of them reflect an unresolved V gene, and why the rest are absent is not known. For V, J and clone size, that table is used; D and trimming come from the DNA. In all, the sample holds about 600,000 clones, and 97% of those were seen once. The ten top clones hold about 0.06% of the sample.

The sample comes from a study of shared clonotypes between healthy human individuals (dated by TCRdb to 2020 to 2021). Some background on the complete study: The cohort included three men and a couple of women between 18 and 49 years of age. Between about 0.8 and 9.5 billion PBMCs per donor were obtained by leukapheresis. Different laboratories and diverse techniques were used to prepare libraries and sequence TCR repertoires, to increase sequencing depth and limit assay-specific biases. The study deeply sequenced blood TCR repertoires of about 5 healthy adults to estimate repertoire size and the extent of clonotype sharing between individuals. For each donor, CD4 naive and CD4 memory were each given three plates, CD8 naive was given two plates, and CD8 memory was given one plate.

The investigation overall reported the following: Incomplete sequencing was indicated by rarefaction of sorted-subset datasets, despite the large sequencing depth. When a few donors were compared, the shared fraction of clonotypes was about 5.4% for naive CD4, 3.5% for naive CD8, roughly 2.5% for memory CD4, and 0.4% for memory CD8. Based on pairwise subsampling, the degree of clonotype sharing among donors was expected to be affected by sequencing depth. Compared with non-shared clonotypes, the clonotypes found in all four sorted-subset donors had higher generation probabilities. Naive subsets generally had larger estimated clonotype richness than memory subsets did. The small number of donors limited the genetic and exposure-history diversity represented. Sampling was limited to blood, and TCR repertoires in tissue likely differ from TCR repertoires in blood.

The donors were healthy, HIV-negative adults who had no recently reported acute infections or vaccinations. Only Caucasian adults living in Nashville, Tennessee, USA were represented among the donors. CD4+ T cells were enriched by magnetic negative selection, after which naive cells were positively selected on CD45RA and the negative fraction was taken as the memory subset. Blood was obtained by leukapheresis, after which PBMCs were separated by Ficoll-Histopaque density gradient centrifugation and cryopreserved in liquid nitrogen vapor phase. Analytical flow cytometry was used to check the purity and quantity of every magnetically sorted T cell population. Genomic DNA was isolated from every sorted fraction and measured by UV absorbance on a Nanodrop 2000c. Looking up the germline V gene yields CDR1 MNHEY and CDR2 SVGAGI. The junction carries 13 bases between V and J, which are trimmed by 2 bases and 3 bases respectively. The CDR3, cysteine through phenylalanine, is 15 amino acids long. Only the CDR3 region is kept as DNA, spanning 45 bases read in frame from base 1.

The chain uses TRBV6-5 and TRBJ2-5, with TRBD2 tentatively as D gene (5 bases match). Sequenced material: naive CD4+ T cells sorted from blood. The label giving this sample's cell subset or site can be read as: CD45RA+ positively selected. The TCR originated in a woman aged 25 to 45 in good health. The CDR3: CASSYRGAAEETQYF. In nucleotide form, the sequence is TGTGCCAGCAGTTACCGCGGAGCGGCGGAAGAGACCCAGTACTTC.